These 20 T cell receptor beta chains came from one sample sequenced in a study of cytomegalovirus exposure and HLA in healthy donors. The primer mix had 60 Vbeta and 13 Jbeta primers. Sequencing used immunoSEQ multiplex PCR; TCRdb keeps in-frame clones, though not all of them. The repertoire holds a few hundred thousand clones, with approximately 82% as singletons. Material: PBMCs. These receptors all stem from a middle-aged woman in good health and CMV-seronegative.

J is TRBJ2-2 and V is TRBV7-6; 8 nucleotides match TRBD1. Germline CDR1 reads SGHVS; CDR2 reads FNYEAQ. The J segment lost 2 bases and the V segment lost 6 bases, leaving 2 bases of the junction unmatched. This CDR3 is built from 14 residues. The CDR3 region has the DNA TGTGCCAGCAGAACAGGGGGTAACACCGGGGAGCTGTTTTTT. Translating it yields CASRTGGNTGELFF.

This clone was counted between two and nine times. The rearrangement uses TRBV10-2 and TRBJ1-1, with no clear D. Trimming took off 2 bases at V and 0 bases at J, with 7 bases between the two ends. This CDR3 is 14 amino acids long. Per germline, CDR1 WSHSY and CDR2 SAAADI. The DNA for the CDR3 is TGCGCCAGCAGTGAGCCCGTTCTGAACACTGAAGCTTTCTTT. Translation: CASSEPVLNTEAFF.

This clone was detected once. J is TRBJ1-1 and V is TRBV9; TRBD1 matches 10 bases. This CDR3 is built from 15 residues. The junction had 8 bases not matched to a gene; V was cut back by 4 bases and J by 5 bases. CDR1 and CDR2 (germline): SGDLS, YYNGEE. In nucleotides, the CDR3 is TGTGCCAGCAGCCCCACCGGACAGGGGGGTACTGAAGCTTTCTTT. It specifies CASSPTGQGGTEAFF.

V usage is TRBV19 and J usage is TRBJ2-2; D perhaps matches TRBD1 (6 bases). The germline CDR1 and CDR2 sequences are LNHDA and SQIVND (reference sequence). The ends were cut back, 3 bases at V and 2 bases at J, with 16 bases in the middle. The CDR3 length is 17 residues. The CDR3 here is CASSIGKAGVNTGELFF. DNA of the CDR3: TGTGCCAGTAGTATTGGTAAGGCAGGGGTCAACACCGGGGAGCTGTTTTTT.

This clone appeared a single time. The chain uses TRBV6-5 and TRBJ1-6, with D unresolved. CDR1 and CDR2 (germline): MNHEY, SVGAGI. V lost 4 bases to trimming and J lost 5 bases, with 6 bases between them. The CDR3 consists of 13 residues. This CDR3 reads CASSLDHNSPLHF. The CDR3 DNA sequence: TGTGCCAGCAGTTTAGATCATAATTCACCCCTCCACTTT.

The gene calls are TRBV7-9 and TRBJ2-3; 8 nucleotides agree with TRBD1. The V gene's germline CDR1 is SEHNR and CDR2 FQNEAQ (reference sequence). This CDR3 has 14 amino acids. V lost 5 bases, J lost 4 bases, and 5 bases stayed unmatched. CDR3 loop: CASSRGQGADTQYF. CDR3 sequence (DNA): TGTGCCAGCAGCCGAGGACAGGGAGCAGATACGCAGTATTTT.

The CDR3 bases are TGTGCCAGCAGTCCACGGACAGGGTTCCAGTCCGGGCAGTACTTC. Translation: CASSPRTGFQSGQYF. The rearrangement uses TRBV27 and TRBJ2-7, with TRBD1 matching over 8 bases. V shed 5 bases, J shed 9 bases, and the junction held 15 bases outside the gene matches. In germline, CDR1 is MNHEY, CDR2 SMNVEV (reference sequence). CDR3 size: 15 residues.

The CDR3 spells CASSGGTGREFF. CDR3 coding DNA: TGTGCCAGCAGTGGAGGGACAGGGAGGGAGTTCTTC. This sequence joins TRBV2 and TRBJ2-1; 9 nucleotides align to TRBD1. The CDR3 loop spans 12 amino acids. With 4 bases clipped from V and 14 bases from J, the junction kept 6 bases outside the gene matches. The germline V gene has CDR1 SNHLY and CDR2 FYNNEI.

The gene calls are TRBV10-1 and TRBJ1-1; tentative D call: TRBD1 (6 bases). The V gene's germline CDR1 is WNHNN and CDR2 SYGVQD (reference sequence). CDR3 size: 18 residues. The V gene lost 8 bases and the J gene lost 6 bases, with 31 bases spanning the gap. The CDR3 DNA reads TGCGCCAGCCCTCCAATAGGGATGACAGTAGGGGCAGGGGCTGAAGCTTTCTTT. Translated: CASPPIGMTVGAGAEAFF.

The V call is TRBV7-3, the J call TRBJ2-3; 9 bases are a match to TRBD2. Trimming cost V 2 bases and J 0 bases; bases outside gene matches: 6. This CDR3 spans 17 amino acids. Germline V gene lookup returns CDR1 SGHTA and CDR2 FQGTGA. CDR3 loop: CASSLGVAGGSTDTQYF. The DNA of the CDR3 is TGTGCCAGCAGCTTAGGGGTGGCGGGGGGGAGCACAGATACGCAGTATTTT.

V usage is TRBV7-9 and J usage is TRBJ2-2, with 14 nucleotides matching TRBD2. The germline V gene encodes CDR1 SEHNR and CDR2 FQNEAQ (reference sequence). V shed 5 bases and J 4 bases; nucleotides not matched to a gene: 9. This CDR3 has 18 amino acids. CDR3 coding DNA: TGTGCCAGCAGCAAGGGACTAGCGGGGGCCCCGGGCACCGGGGAGCTGTTTTTT. Translating it yields CASSKGLAGAPGTGELFF. The entire variable domain, with the rest obtained from reference TRBV7-9 and TRBJ2-2, is as follows: DTGVSQNPRHKITKRGQNVTFRCDPISEHNRLYWYRQTLGQGPEFLTYFQNEAQLEKSRLLSDRFSAERPKGSFSTLEIQRTEQGDSAMYLCASSKGLAGAPGTGELFFGEGSRLTVL.

The chain couples TRBV9 to TRBJ2-7, with 7 bases that match TRBD1. Trimming at V came to 4 bases and at J to 4 bases, leaving 8 bases not matched to a gene. Germline V gene data show CDR1 as SGDLS and CDR2 as YYNGEE. The length of the CDR3 is 14 residues. The CDR3 DNA reads TGTGCCAGCAGCCCCCAGGGGACAGCGTACGAGCAGTACTTC. This sequence encodes CASSPQGTAYEQYF.

The chain combines TRBV5-6 with TRBJ1-6, with D maybe TRBD1 (6 bases). The CDR3 is 12 amino acids. V lost 7 bases and J lost 8, with 10 bases in between. Per the germline V gene, CDR1 is SGHDT and CDR2 is YYEEEE. The CDR3 coding sequence is TGTGCCAGCGGCAGGGGCCATTCACCCCTCCACTTT. It specifies CASGRGHSPLHF.

The chain has TRBV5-6 and TRBJ2-2, with TRBD1 matching over 11 bases. This CDR3 has 17 amino acids. Germline V lookup: CDR1 SGHDT, CDR2 YYEEEE. With V trimmed by 0 bases and J by 6 bases, 7 bases remained unmatched. DNA for the CDR3: TGTGCCAGCAGCTTGGCCCTCGGACAGGGGGCCCCCGGGGAGCTGTTTTTT. Residues: CASSLALGQGAPGELFF.

J is TRBJ1-1 and V is TRBV9; D gene ambiguous. CDR1 and CDR2 (germline): SGDLS, YYNGEE. The CDR3 has 14 residues. V was pared by 0 bases and J by 3 bases, with 9 bases between. The CDR3 coding sequence is TGTGCCAGCAGCGTAGGGTCAGTCGACACTGAAGCTTTCTTT. Residues: CASSVGSVDTEAFF.

The V gene is TRBV28, the J gene TRBJ1-5, with 9 bases fitting TRBD1. The CDR3 consists of 14 residues. V was clipped by 1 base and J by 7 bases; unmatched bases: 2. CDR1 MDHEN and CDR2 SYDVKM come from the germline V gene. CDR3 amino acids: CASSLLGTGQPQHF. CDR3 nucleotide sequence: TGTGCCAGCAGTTTATTAGGGACAGGGCAGCCCCAGCATTTT.

The chain is built from TRBV10-3 and TRBJ2-1; TRBD2 aligns across 10 bases. V gave up 6 bases and J gave up 5 bases; unmatched junction bases: 10. The CDR3 consists of 16 residues. CDR1 is ENHRY and CDR2 is SYGVKD in the germline V gene. This chain's CDR3 is CAISSSTSGVDNEQFF. CDR3 in DNA: TGTGCCATCAGCTCATCTACTAGCGGGGTCGACAATGAGCAGTTCTTC.

V gene TRBV5-4 combines with J gene TRBJ2-2, with 12 nucleotides matching TRBD2. The trim removed 4 bases at V and 6 bases at J, leaving 7 bases unmatched. Looked up from germline, CDR1 is SGHNT and CDR2 is YYREEE (reference sequence). CDR3 length equals 16 residues. In DNA, the CDR3 is TGTGCCAGCAGCGGGGCTAGCGGGGGGGCCGCCGGGGAGCTGTTTTTT. Translating gives CASSGASGGAAGELFF.

The chain links TRBV5-4 to TRBJ2-1, with D possibly TRBD2 on 7 matching bases. Germline V lookup: CDR1 SGHNT, CDR2 YYREEE (reference sequence). V was shortened by 2 bases and J by 6 bases, with 12 bases between the two germline ends. CDR3 size: 14 residues. In DNA, the CDR3 is TGTGCCAGCAGCTTTAGGGGGGAGGGCAATGAGCAGTTCTTC. Protein product: CASSFRGEGNEQFF.

The chain carries TRBV7-9 and TRBJ2-2, with D perhaps matching TRBD1 (5 bases). The CDR3 is made up of 16 amino acids. Germline V lookup: CDR1 SEHNR, CDR2 FQNEAQ (reference sequence). The V gene lost 3 bases and the J gene lost 5 bases, with 16 bases spanning the gap. The DNA for the CDR3 is TGTGCCAGCAGCTTTTCCGAAGAGGACATAACCGGGGAGCTGTTTTTT. Translation gives CASSFSEEDITGELFF.